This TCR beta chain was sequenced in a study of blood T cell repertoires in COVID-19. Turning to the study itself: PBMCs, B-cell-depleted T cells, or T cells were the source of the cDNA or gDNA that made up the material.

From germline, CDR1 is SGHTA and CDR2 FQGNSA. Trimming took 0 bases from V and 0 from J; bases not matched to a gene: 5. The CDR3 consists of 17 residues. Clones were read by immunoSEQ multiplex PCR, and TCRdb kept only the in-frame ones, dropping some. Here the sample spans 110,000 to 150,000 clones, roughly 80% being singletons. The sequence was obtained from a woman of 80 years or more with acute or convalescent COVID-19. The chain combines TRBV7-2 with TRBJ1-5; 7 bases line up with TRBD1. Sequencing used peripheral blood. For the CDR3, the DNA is TGTGCCAGCAGCTTAGCTGGGACAGCTCATAGCAATCAGCCCCAGCATTTT. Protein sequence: CASSLAGTAHSNQPQHF.